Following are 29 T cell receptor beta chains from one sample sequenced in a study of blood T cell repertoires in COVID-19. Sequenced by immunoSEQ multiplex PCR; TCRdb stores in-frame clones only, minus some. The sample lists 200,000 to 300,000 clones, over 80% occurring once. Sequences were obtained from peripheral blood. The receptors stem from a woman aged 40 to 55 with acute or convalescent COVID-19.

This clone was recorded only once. The CDR3 DNA is TGTGCCAGCAGCTTACGGAACACTGAAGCTTTCTTT. This codes for CASSLRNTEAFF. J is TRBJ1-1 and V is TRBV13; no reliable D call. The CDR3 is made up of 12 amino acids. In germline, CDR1 is PRHDT, CDR2 FYEKMQ (reference sequence). V was clipped by 2 bases and J by 1 base, with 2 bases between them.

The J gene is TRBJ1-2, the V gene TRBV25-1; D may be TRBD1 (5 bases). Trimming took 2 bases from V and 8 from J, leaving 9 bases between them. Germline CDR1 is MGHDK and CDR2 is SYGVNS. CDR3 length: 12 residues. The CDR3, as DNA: TGTGCCAGCAGTGAACCGACAGTCGGCTACACCTTC. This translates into CASSEPTVGYTF.

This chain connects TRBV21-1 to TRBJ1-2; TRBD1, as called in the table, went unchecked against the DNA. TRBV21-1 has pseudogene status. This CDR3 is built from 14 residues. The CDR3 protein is CASSQYRGLYGYTF. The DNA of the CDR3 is TGTGCCAGCAGCCAGTACAGGGGCCTCTATGGCTACACCTTC.

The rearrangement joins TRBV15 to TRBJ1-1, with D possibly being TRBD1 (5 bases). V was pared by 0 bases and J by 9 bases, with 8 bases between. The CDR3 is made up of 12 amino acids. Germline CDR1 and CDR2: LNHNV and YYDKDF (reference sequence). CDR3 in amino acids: CATSRDQGQAFF. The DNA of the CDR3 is TGTGCCACCAGCAGAGATCAGGGCCAAGCTTTCTTT.

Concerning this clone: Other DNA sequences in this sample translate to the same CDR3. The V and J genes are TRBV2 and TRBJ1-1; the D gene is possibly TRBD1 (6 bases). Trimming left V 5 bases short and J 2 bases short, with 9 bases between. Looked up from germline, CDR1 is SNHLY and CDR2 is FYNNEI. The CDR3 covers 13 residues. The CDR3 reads CASSMDSNTEAFF. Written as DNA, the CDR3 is TGTGCCAGCAGTATGGACAGTAACACTGAAGCTTTCTTT.

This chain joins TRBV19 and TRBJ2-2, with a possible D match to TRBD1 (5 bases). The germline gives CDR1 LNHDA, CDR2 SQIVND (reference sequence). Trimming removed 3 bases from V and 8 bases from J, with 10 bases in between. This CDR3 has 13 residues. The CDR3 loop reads CASSMEQAGELFF. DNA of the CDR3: TGTGCCAGTAGTATGGAACAGGCGGGGGAGCTGTTTTTT.

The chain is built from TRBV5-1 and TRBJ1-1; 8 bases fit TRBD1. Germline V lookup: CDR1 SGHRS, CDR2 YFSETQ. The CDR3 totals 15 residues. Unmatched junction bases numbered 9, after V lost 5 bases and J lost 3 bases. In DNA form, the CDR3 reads TGCGCCAGCAGATCGACAGGGGAAAAGGACACTGAAGCTTTCTTT. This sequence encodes CASRSTGEKDTEAFF.

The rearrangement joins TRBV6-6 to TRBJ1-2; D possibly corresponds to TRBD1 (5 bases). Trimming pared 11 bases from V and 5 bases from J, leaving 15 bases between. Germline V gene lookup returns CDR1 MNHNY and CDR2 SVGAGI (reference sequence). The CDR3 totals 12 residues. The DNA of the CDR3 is TGTGCCGGTTCCGGGACTGATTATGGCTACACCTTC. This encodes CAGSGTDYGYTF.

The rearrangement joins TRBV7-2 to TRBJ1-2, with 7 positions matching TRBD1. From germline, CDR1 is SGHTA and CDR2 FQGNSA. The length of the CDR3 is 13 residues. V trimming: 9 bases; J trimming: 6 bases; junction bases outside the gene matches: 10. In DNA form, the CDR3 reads TGTGCCAGTAGGGGGGACAGAAGGCATGGCTACACCTTC. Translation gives CASRGDRRHGYTF.

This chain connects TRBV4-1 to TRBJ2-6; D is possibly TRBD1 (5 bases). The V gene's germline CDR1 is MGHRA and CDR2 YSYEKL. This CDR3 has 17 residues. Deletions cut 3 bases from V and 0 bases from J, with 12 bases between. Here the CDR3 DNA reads TGCGCCAGCAGCCATACAGGAGTGGGCTCTGGGGCCAACGTCCTGACTTTC. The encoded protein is CASSHTGVGSGANVLTF.

In nucleotides, the CDR3 is TGTGCCAGCAACCCGAAAACCACCTCGACAGGGGGTAACTCCGAAGCTTTCTTT. Amino acids: CASNPKTTSTGGNSEAFF. V usage is TRBV3-1 (or the pseudogene TRBV3-2) and J usage is TRBJ1-1; 9 nucleotides match TRBD1. Germline lookup yields CDR1 LGHDT and CDR2 YNNKEL (reference sequence). The CDR3 totals 18 residues. J gave up 8 bases and V 7 bases, and 23 bases lay outside the gene matches.

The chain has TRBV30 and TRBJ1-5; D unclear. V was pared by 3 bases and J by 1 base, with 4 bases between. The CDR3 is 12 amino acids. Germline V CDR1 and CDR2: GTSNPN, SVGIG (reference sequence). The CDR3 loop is CAWSFSNQPQHF. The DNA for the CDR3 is TGTGCCTGGAGCTTCAGCAATCAGCCCCAGCATTTT. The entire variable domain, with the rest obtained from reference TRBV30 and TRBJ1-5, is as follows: SQTIHQWPATLVQPVGSPLSLECTVEGTSNPNLYWYRQAAGRGLQLLFYSVGIGQISSEVPQNLSASRPQDRQFILSSKKLLLSDSGFYLCAWSFSNQPQHFGDGTRLSIL.

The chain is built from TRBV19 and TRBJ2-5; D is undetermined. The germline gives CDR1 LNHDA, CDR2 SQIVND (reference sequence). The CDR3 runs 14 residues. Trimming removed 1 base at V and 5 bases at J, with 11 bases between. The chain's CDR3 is CASSIGARRETQYF. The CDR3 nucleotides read TGTGCCAGTAGTATAGGGGCTCGCCGGGAGACCCAGTACTTC.

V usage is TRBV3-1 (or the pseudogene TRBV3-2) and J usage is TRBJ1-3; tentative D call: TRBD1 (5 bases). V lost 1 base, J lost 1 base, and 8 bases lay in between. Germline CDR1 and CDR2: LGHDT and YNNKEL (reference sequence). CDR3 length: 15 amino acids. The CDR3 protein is CASSQGGVSGNTIYF. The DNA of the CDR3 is TGTGCCAGCAGCCAAGGGGGGGTATCTGGAAACACCATATATTTT.

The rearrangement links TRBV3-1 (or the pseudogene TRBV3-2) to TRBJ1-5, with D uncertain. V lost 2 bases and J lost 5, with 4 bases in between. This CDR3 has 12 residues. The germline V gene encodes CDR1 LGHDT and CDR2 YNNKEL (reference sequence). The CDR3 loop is CASSQIDQPQHF. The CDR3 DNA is TGTGCCAGCAGCCAAATCGATCAGCCCCAGCATTTT.

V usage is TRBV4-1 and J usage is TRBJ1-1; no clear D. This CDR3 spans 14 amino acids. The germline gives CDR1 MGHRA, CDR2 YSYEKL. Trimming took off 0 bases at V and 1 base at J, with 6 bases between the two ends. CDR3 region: CASSQDNRNTEAFF. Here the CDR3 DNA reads TGCGCCAGCAGCCAAGACAACAGGAACACTGAAGCTTTCTTT.

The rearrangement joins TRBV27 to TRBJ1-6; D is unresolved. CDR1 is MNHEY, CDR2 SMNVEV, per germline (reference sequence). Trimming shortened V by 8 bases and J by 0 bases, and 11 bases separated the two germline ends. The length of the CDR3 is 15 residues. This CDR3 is CASRLRDSYNSPLHF. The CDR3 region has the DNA TGTGCCAGCCGATTACGGGACTCCTATAATTCACCCCTCCACTTT.

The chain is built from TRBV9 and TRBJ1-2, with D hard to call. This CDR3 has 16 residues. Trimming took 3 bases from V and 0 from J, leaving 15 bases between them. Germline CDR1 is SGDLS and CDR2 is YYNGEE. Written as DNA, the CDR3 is TGTGCCAGCAGCGATTATTCGACGGAGACTAACTATGGCTACACCTTC. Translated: CASSDYSTETNYGYTF.

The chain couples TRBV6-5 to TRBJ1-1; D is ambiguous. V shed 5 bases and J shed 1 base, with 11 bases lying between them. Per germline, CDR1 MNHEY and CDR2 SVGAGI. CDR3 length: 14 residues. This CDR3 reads CASSRGVANTEAFF. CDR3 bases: TGTGCCAGCAGTCGAGGTGTCGCGAACACTGAAGCTTTCTTT.

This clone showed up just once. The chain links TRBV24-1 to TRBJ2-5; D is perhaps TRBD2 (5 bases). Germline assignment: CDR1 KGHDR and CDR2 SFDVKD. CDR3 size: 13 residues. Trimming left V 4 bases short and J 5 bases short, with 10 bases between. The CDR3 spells CATSEGSVETQYF. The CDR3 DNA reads TGTGCCACCAGTGAGGGTAGCGTCGAGACCCAGTACTTC.

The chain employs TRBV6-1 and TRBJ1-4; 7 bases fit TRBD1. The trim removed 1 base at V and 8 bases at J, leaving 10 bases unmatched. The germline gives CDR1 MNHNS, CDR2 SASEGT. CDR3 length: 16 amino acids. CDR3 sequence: CASSEGLGQGGEKLFF. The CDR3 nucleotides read TGTGCCAGCAGTGAAGGATTGGGCCAGGGGGGCGAAAAACTGTTTTTT.

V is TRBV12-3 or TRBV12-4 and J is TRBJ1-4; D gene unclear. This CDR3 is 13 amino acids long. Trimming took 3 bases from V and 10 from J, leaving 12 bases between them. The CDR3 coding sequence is TGTGCCAGCAGTTTCGAAACGCGGTCAAAACTGTTTTTT. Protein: CASSFETRSKLFF.

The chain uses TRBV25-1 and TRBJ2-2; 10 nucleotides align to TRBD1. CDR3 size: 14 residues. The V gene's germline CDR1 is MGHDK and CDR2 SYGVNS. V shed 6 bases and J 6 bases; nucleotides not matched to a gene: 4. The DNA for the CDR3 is TGTGCCAGCAGGGGACAGGGGTTGGCCGGGGAGCTGTTTTTT. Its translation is CASRGQGLAGELFF.

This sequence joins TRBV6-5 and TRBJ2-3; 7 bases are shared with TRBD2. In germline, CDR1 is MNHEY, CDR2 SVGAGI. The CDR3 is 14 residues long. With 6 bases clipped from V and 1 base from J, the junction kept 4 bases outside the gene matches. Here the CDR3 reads CASSYRGGTDTQYF. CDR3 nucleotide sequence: TGTGCCAGCAGCTACCGGGGGGGCACAGATACGCAGTATTTT.

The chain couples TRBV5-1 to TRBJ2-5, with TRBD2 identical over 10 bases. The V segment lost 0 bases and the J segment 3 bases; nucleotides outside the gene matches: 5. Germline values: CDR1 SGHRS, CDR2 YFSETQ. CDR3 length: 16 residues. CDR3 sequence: CASSLGASGGKETQYF. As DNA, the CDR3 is TGCGCCAGCAGCTTGGGGGCTAGCGGGGGTAAAGAGACCCAGTACTTC. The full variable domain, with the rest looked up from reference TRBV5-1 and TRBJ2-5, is KAGVTQTPRYLIKTRGQQVTLSCSPISGHRSVSWYQQTPGQGLQFLFEYFSETQRNKGNFPGRFSGRQFSNSRSEMNVSTLELGDSALYLCASSLGASGGKETQYFGPGTRLLVL.

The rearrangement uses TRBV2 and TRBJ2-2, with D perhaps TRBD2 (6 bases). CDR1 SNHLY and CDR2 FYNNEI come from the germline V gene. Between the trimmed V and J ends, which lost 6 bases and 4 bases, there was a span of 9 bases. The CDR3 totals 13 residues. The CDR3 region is CASRVGGTGELFF. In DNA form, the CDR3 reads TGTGCCAGCAGAGTCGGGGGCACCGGGGAGCTGTTTTTT. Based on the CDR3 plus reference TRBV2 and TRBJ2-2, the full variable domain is EPEVTQTPSHQVTQMGQEVILRCVPISNHLYFYWYRQILGQKVEFLVSFYNNEISEKSEIFDDQFSVERPDGSNFTLKIRSTKLEDSAMYFCASRVGGTGELFFGEGSRLTVL.

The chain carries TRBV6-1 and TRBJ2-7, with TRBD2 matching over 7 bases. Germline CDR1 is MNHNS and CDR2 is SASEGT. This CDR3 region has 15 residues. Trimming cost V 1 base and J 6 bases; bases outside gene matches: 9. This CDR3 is CASSEVRLAAGEQYV. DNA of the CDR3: TGTGCCAGCAGTGAAGTCCGTCTAGCGGCTGGCGAGCAGTACGTC.

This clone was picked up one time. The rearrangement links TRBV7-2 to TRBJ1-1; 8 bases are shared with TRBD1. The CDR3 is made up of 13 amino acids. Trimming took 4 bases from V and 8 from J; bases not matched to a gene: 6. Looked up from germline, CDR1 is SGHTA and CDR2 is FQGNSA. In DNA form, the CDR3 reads TGTGCCAGCAGCTCAGGACAGGGCCCAGAAGCTTTCTTT. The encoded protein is CASSSGQGPEAFF. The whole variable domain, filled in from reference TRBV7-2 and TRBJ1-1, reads GAGVSQSPSNKVTEKGKDVELRCDPISGHTALYWYRQSLGQGLEFLIYFQGNSAPDKSGLPSDRFSAERTGGSVSTLTIQRTQQEDSAVYLCASSSGQGPEAFFGQGTRLTVV.

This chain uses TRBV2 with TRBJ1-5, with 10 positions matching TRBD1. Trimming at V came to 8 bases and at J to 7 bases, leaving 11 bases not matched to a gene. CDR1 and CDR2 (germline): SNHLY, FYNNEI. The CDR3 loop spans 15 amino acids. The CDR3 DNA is TGTGCCAGCCAGGGAGTAAGGACAGGGGGGCAGCCCCAGCATTTT. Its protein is CASQGVRTGGQPQHF. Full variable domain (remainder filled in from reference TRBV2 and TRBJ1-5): EPEVTQTPSHQVTQMGQEVILRCVPISNHLYFYWYRQILGQKVEFLVSFYNNEISEKSEIFDDQFSVERPDGSNFTLKIRSTKLEDSAMYFCASQGVRTGGQPQHFGDGTRLSIL.